These 19 T cell receptor beta chains were sequenced from one sample in a study of cytomegalovirus exposure and HLA in healthy donors. PCR amplification relied on 60 Vbeta primers (plus 13 Jbeta primers). Measured with immunoSEQ multiplex PCR; TCRdb has only the in-frame clones, and not every one. The sample includes a few hundred thousand clones, 70% to 80% of them seen just once. The sample was PBMCs. All receptors come from a woman younger than 45 in good health and CMV-seronegative.

The V gene is TRBV4-2, the J gene TRBJ2-3; D is undetermined. This CDR3 is 14 amino acids long. Germline lookup yields CDR1 LGHNA and CDR2 YNFKEQ. Trimming removed 0 bases from V and 1 base from J, with 5 bases in between. The CDR3 spells CASSQEGGTDTQYF. The CDR3 bases are TGTGCCAGCAGCCAAGAGGGCGGCACAGATACGCAGTATTTT.

The chain couples TRBV7-9 to TRBJ2-5, with 9 bases identical to TRBD1. Germline values: CDR1 SEHNR, CDR2 FQNEAQ (reference sequence). J lost 5 bases, V lost 5 bases, and 9 bases had no gene match. CDR3 length equals 15 residues. In DNA, the CDR3 is TGTGCCAGCAGCCCCCGGGACAGGGTATCGGAGACCCAGTACTTC. Translation: CASSPRDRVSETQYF.

The V call is TRBV18, the J call TRBJ1-4; D call uncertain. This CDR3 is built from 13 residues. Trimming shortened V by 3 bases and J by 6 bases, and 8 bases separated the two germline ends. Germline V gives CDR1 KGHSH, CDR2 LQKENI. CDR3 residues: CASSPSVDEKLFF. The DNA for the CDR3 is TGTGCCAGCTCACCTTCAGTCGATGAAAAACTGTTTTTT.

This clone was seen only a few times. The chain couples TRBV2 to TRBJ2-7; D not certain. CDR3 length: 11 residues. Germline V gene data show CDR1 as SNHLY and CDR2 as FYNNEI. The V gene lost 2 bases and the J gene lost 3 bases, with 2 bases spanning the gap. CDR3 loop: CASSEYYEQYF. In nucleotides, the CDR3 is TGTGCCAGCAGTGAATACTACGAGCAGTACTTC.

The chain is built from TRBV2 and TRBJ2-1; the D gene is possibly TRBD2 (5 bases). Germline CDR1 reads SNHLY; CDR2 reads FYNNEI. V was trimmed by 10 bases and J by 4 bases, leaving 26 bases between them. The CDR3 sequence is 17 residues long. CDR3 region: CAIASSLLAGKYNEQFF. CDR3 nucleotide sequence: TGTGCCATCGCTTCCTCTCTACTCGCGGGTAAGTACAATGAGCAGTTCTTC.

CDR3 in amino acids: CASTLDRAGNTQYF. In DNA form, the CDR3 reads TGCGCCAGCACATTAGACAGGGCGGGAAATACGCAGTATTTT. The chain couples TRBV10-2 to TRBJ2-3, with a tentative D call TRBD1 (7 bases). Germline lookup yields CDR1 WSHSY and CDR2 SAAADI. This CDR3 has 14 amino acids. The V end was cut by 7 bases, the J end by 7 bases, with 18 bases between.

This chain connects TRBV7-9 to TRBJ2-1, with 10 bases fitting TRBD2. This CDR3 comprises 15 residues. After removal of 8 bases from V and 5 bases from J, the junction contained 9 bases not matched to a gene. The germline gives CDR1 SEHNR, CDR2 FQNEAQ (reference sequence). This CDR3 is CASGGAGGINNEQFF. CDR3 bases: TGTGCCAGCGGGGGAGCGGGAGGGATTAACAATGAGCAGTTCTTC. The variable domain in full, with the rest retrieved from reference TRBV7-9 and TRBJ2-1, is DTGVSQNPRHKITKRGQNVTFRCDPISEHNRLYWYRQTLGQGPEFLTYFQNEAQLEKSRLLSDRFSAERPKGSFSTLEIQRTEQGDSAMYLCASGGAGGINNEQFFGPGTRLTVL.

The V call is TRBV9, the J call TRBJ2-1; D possibly corresponds to TRBD1 (6 bases). CDR1 and CDR2 (germline): SGDLS, YYNGEE. The V and J ends lost 3 bases and 13 bases respectively, with 26 bases between them. This CDR3 is 16 amino acids long. The DNA for the CDR3 is TGTGCCAGCAGCGGCCGGTGGACCGGGACATGGACAGTCCAGTTCTTC. Its translation: CASSGRWTGTWTVQFF.

The chain has TRBV19 and TRBJ2-5, with D unclear. This CDR3 is built from 14 residues. Trimming removed 5 bases from V and 0 bases from J, with 10 bases in between. Germline CDR1 is LNHDA and CDR2 is SQIVND (reference sequence). CDR3 residues: CASSVQIYQETQYF. The CDR3, as DNA: TGTGCCAGTAGTGTTCAGATATACCAAGAGACCCAGTACTTC.

This chain joins TRBV6-5 and TRBJ1-1; no definite D call. The germline CDR1 and CDR2 sequences are MNHEY and SVGAGI. This CDR3 has 12 amino acids. V lost 2 bases, J lost 8 bases, and 9 bases lay in between. The CDR3 protein is CASSYVGSEAFF. The CDR3, as DNA: TGTGCCAGCAGTTACGTTGGCTCCGAAGCTTTCTTT.

V and J are TRBV9 and TRBJ1-1; maybe TRBD1 (6 bases). CDR3 length: 17 amino acids. Trimming removed 4 bases from V and 3 bases from J, with 22 bases in between. Germline values: CDR1 SGDLS, CDR2 YYNGEE. CDR3 sequence: CASSPPWGVDRDTEAFF. For the CDR3, the DNA is TGTGCCAGCAGCCCTCCCTGGGGAGTGGACAGAGACACTGAAGCTTTCTTT.

The V gene is TRBV14, the J gene TRBJ1-2, with D unclear. Germline lookup yields CDR1 SGHDN and CDR2 FVKESK. This CDR3 has 17 residues. Between the trimmed V and J ends, which lost 0 bases and 4 bases, there was a span of 18 bases. The CDR3 spells CASSQDFLTSGGYGYTF. The CDR3 DNA reads TGTGCCAGCAGCCAAGATTTTTTAACCTCGGGAGGCTATGGCTACACCTTC.

V and J are TRBV7-9 and TRBJ2-7; D perhaps matches TRBD1 (6 bases). CDR1 is SEHNR, CDR2 FQNEAQ, per germline (reference sequence). V was pared by 4 bases and J by 2 bases, with 12 bases between. CDR3 length: 14 amino acids. The CDR3 loop reads CASSSPGAAYEQYF. In DNA, the CDR3 is TGTGCCAGCAGCTCTCCAGGGGCGGCCTACGAGCAGTACTTC.

The sample holds a few counts of this clone. The genes are TRBV4-2 and TRBJ2-1; 7 nucleotides agree with TRBD2. This CDR3 has 16 amino acids. The junction had 6 bases not matched to a gene; V was cut back by 1 base and J by 3 bases. CDR1 and CDR2 (germline): LGHNA, YNFKEQ. CDR3 bases: TGTGCCAGCAGCCAAGTGTCTAGCGGCTTCTACAATGAGCAGTTCTTC. This encodes CASSQVSSGFYNEQFF.

This clone was seen only once. The chain has TRBV4-2 and TRBJ2-7, with 9 bases matching TRBD1. The CDR3 is made up of 16 amino acids. After removal of 0 bases from V and 6 bases from J, the junction contained 9 bases not matched to a gene. CDR1 is LGHNA and CDR2 is YNFKEQ in the germline V gene. CDR3 sequence (DNA): TGTGCCAGCAGCCAAGAAGGGGGACAGGGTCACGGCGAGCAGTACTTC. This gives the protein CASSQEGGQGHGEQYF.

The rearrangement joins TRBV4-2 to TRBJ2-1; D possibly corresponds to TRBD2 (6 bases). Trimming took off 0 bases at V and 0 bases at J, with 9 bases between the two ends. Germline V gives CDR1 LGHNA, CDR2 YNFKEQ. The CDR3 consists of 16 residues. CDR3 coding DNA: TGTGCCAGCAGCCAAGATTGGGGGGTCTCCTACAATGAGCAGTTCTTC. It encodes CASSQDWGVSYNEQFF.

This clone showed up just once. The rearrangement joins TRBV28 to TRBJ1-5; D may be TRBD1 (5 bases). V dropped 2 bases and J dropped 0 bases, with 8 bases sitting between them. The germline CDR1 and CDR2 sequences are MDHEN and SYDVKM. The CDR3 has 15 amino acids. DNA of the CDR3: TGTGCCAGCAGTTTAGGGGGGTATAGCAATCAGCCCCAGCATTTT. It specifies CASSLGGYSNQPQHF.

In regard to this clone: The junction and the germline gene differ at one end; a read error may be behind it. The chain is built from TRBV7-9 and TRBJ2-7, with D possibly being TRBD2 (6 bases). CDR3 length: 15 amino acids. Germline V gives CDR1 SEHNR, CDR2 FQNEAQ (reference sequence). CDR3 loop: CASSLGERASDEQYF. The CDR3 DNA reads TGTGCCAGCAGCTTAGGGGAGCGGGCCTCCGACGAGCAGTACTTC.

This rearrangement joins TRBV11-2 to TRBJ2-7, with TRBD1 as a possible D gene (6 bases). Germline lookup yields CDR1 SGHAT and CDR2 FQNNGV. The CDR3 spans 12 residues. The ends were cut back, 6 bases at V and 8 bases at J, with 14 bases in the middle. CDR3 nucleotide sequence: TGTGCCAGCAGGCAGACAGGCTTCCAGCAGTACTTC. Translating gives CASRQTGFQQYF.